This T cell receptor beta chain was captured by sequencing in a study of T cell clonality in common variable immunodeficiency. Profiling relied on immunoSEQ multiplex PCR, and the TCRdb table lists in-frame clones only, not all of them. This sample has over 50,000 clones and no singletons, with 3% to 3.5% in the ten largest. Deletions cut 0 bases from V and 0 bases from J, with 9 bases between. Germline-derived CDR1 and CDR2 are PRHDT and FYEKMQ (reference sequence). CDR3 length equals 16 residues. This clone has ten or more counts. No antigen is known for it. The read finishes 3 residues shy of the CDR3 end, and the germline J gene is used to complete it. The study's findings and limits: Fewer TCRbeta clones were shared among CVID subjects than controls. Compared with healthy controls, CVID subjects showed increased TCRbeta clonality, mostly in about a third.

The gene calls are TRBV13 and TRBJ1-5; D not certain. The sequencing input was peripheral blood mononuclear cells. The sequence was obtained from a person aged 18 to 70 in good health. The CDR3 loop is CASSLGRRYSNQPQHF. The sequenced CDR3 bases are TGTGCCAGCAGCTTAGGCAGAAGATATAGCAATCAGCCC.